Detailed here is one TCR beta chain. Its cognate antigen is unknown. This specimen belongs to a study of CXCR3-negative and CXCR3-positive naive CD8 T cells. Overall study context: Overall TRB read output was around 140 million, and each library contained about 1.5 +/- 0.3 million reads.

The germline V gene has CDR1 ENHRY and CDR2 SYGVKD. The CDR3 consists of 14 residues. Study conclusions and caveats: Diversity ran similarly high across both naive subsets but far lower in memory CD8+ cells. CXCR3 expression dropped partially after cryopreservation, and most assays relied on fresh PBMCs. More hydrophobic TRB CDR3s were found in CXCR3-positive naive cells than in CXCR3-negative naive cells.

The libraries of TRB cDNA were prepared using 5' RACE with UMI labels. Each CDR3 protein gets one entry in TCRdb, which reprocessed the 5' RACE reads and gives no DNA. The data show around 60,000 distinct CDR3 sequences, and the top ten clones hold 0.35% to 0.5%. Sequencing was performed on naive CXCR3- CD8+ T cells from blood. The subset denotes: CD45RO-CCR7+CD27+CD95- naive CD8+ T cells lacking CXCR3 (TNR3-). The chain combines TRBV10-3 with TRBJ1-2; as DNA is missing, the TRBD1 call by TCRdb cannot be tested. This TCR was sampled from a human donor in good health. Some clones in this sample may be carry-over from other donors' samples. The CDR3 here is CATTTGGSDYGYTF.